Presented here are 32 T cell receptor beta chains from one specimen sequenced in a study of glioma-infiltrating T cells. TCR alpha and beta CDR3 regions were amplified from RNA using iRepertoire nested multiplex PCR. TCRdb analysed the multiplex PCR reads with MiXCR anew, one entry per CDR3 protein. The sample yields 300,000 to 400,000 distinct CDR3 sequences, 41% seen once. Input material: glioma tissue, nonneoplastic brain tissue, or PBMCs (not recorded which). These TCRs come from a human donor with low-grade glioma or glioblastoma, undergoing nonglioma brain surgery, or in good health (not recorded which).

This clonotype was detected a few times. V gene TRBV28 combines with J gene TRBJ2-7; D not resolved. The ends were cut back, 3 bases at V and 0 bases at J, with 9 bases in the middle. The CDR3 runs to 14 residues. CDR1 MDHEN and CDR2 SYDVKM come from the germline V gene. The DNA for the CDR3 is TGTGCCAGCAGTTTGGACGCAAACTCCTACGAGCAGTACTTC. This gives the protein CASSLDANSYEQYF.

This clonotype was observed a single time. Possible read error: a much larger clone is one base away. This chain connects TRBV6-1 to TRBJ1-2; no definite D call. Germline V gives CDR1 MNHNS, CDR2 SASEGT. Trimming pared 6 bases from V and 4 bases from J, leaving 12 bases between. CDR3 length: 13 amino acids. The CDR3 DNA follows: TGTGCCAGCAGGGCCCCGCTCGTCTATGGCTACACCTTC. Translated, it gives CASRAPLVYGYTF.

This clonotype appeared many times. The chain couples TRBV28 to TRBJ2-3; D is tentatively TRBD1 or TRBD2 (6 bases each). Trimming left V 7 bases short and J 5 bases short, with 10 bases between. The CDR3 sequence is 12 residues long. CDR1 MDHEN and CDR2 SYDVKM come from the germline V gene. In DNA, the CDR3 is TGTGCCAGCACCCGGGGGCGAGATACGCAGTATTTT. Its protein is CASTRGRDTQYF.

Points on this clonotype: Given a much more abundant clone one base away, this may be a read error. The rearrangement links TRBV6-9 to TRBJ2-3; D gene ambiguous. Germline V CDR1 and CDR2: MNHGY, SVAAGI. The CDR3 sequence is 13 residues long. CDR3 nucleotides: TGTGCCAACAGTTTGCTCGACGCAGATACGCAGTATTTT. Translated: CANSLLDADTQYF.

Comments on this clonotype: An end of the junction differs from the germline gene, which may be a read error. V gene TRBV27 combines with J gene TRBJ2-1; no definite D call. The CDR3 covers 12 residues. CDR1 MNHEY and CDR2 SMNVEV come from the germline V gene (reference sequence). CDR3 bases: TGTCCCAGCAGTTTAGGATACAATGAGCAGTTCTTC. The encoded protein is CPSSLGYNEQFF.

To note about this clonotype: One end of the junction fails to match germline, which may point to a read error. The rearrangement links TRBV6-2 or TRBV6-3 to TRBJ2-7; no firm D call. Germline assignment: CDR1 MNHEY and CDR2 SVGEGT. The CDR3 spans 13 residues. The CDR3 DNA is TGTGCCAGCAGGGTCCGCGGCTCGGACGAGCAGTGCTTC. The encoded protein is CASRVRGSDEQCF.

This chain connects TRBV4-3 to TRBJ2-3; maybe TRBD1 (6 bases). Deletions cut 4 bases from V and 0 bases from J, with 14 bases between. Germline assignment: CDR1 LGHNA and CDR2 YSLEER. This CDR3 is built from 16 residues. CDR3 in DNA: TGCGCCAGCAGCCTTCAGGGGCGACCAAGCACAGATACGCAGTATTTT. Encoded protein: CASSLQGRPSTDTQYF.

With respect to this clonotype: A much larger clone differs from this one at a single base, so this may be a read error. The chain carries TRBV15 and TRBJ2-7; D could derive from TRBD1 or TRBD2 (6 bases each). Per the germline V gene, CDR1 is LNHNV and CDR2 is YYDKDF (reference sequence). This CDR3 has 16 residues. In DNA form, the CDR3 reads TGTGCCACCAGCAGAGATGAGGGGGGAACCTCCTACGAGGAGTACTTC. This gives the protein CATSRDEGGTSYEEYF.

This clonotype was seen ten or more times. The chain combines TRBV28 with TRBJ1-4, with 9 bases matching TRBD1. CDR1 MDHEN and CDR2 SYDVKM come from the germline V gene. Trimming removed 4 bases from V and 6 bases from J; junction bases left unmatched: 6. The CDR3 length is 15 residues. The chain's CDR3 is CASSSTGGGHEKLFF. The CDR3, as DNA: TGTGCCAGCAGTTCCACAGGGGGCGGACATGAAAAACTGTTTTTT.

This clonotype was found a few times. CDR3 sequence reads: CASSLGDRGGEQYF. In DNA, the CDR3 is TGTGCCAGCAGTTTAGGGGACAGGGGTGGCGAGCAGTACTTC. This rearrangement joins TRBV28 to TRBJ2-7, with 10 bases aligning to TRBD1. The length of the CDR3 is 14 residues. The J segment lost 6 bases and the V segment lost 2 bases, leaving 4 bases of the junction unmatched. The germline CDR1 and CDR2 sequences are MDHEN and SYDVKM. Supplemented by reference TRBV28 and TRBJ2-7, the full variable domain reads DVKVTQSSRYLVKRTGEKVFLECVQDMDHENMFWYRQDPGLGLRLIYFSYDVKMKEKGDIPEGYSVSREKKERFSLILESASTNQTSMYLCASSLGDRGGEQYFGPGTRLTVT.

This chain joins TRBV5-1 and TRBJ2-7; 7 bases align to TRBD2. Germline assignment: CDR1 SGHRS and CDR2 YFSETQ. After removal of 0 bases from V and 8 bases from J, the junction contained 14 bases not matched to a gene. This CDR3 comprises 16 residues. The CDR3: CASSLVGAGSGHKQYF. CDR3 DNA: TGCGCCAGCAGCTTGGTCGGAGCGGGATCGGGGCACAAGCAGTACTTC.

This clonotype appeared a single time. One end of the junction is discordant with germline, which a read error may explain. The CDR3 DNA reads as TGTGCCGGCAGTTCGAGGAAAGCGGGGGTTAACAATGAGCAGTTCTTC. Translating it yields CAGSSRKAGVNNEQFF. The V gene is TRBV6-9, the J gene TRBJ2-1; 8 nucleotides align to TRBD2. CDR3 length: 16 residues. Germline V CDR1 and CDR2: MNHGY, SVAAGI.

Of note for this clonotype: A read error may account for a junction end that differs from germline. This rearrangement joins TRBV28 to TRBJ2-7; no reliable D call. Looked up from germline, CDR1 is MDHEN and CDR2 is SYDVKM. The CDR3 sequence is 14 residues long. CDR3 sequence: CASSLSFSSYEQYF. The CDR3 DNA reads TGTGCCAGCAGTTTATCGTTTAGCTCCTATGAGCAGTACTTC.

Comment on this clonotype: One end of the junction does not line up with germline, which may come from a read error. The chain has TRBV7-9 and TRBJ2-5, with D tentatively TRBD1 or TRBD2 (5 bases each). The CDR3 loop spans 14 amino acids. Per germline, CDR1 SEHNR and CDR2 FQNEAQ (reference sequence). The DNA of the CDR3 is TGTGCCAGCAGCTTAGGGGGGAACCAAGAGACCAAGTACTTC. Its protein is CASSLGGNQETKYF.

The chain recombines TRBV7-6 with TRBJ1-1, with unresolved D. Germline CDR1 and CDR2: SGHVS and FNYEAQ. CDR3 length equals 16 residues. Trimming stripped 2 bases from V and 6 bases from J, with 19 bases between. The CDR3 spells CASSLWPAGPAPEAFF. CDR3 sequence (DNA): TGTGCCAGCAGCTTATGGCCGGCAGGCCCAGCCCCTGAAGCTTTCTTT.

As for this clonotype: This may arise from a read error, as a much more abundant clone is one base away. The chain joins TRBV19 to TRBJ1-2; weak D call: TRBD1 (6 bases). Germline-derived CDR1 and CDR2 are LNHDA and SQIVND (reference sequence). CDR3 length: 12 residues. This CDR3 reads CASSIGRGGCTF. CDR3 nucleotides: TGTGCCAGTAGTATCGGCAGGGGTGGCTGCACCTTC.

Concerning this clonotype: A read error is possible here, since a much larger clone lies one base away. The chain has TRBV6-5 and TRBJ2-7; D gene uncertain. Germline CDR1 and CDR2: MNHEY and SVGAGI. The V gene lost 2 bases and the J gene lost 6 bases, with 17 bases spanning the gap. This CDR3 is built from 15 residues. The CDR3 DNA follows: TGTGCCAGCAGTTACAGTTCTAGGATGTGCTCCGAGCAGTACTTC. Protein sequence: CASSYSSRMCSEQYF.

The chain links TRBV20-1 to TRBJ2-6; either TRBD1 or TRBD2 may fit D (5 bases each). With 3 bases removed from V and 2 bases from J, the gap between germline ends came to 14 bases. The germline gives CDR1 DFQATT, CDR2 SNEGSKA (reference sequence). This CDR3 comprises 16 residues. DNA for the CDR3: TGCAGTGCTAGGGCAGGGAGTAGGACTGGGGCCAACGTCCTGACTTTC. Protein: CSARAGSRTGANVLTF.

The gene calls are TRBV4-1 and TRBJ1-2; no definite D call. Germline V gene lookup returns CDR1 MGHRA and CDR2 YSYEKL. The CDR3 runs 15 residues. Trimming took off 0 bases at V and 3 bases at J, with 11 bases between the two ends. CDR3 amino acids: CASSQDRRVDYGYTF. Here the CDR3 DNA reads TGCGCCAGCAGCCAAGATCGCCGGGTCGACTATGGCTACACCTTC.

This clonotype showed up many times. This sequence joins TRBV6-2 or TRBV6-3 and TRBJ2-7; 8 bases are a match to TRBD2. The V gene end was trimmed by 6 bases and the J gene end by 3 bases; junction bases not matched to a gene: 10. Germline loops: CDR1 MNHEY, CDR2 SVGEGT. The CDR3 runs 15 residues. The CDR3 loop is CASSHSGSPFYEQYF. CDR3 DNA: TGTGCCAGCAGCCACAGCGGGAGCCCTTTCTACGAGCAGTACTTC.

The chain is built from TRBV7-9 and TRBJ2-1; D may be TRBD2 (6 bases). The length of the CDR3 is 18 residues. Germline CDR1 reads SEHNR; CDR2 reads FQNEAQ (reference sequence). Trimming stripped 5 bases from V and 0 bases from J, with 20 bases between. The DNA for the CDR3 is TGTGCCAGCAGCAGAAGGGAACGGGACTCCAGCTCCTACAATGAGCAGTTCTTC. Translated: CASSRRERDSSSYNEQFF.

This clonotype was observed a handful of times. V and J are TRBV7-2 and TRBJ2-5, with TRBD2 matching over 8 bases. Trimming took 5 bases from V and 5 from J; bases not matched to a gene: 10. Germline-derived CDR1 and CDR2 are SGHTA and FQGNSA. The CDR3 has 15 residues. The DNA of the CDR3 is TGTGCCAGCAGCCAATTAGCGGGGAGCTGGGAGACCCAGTACTTC. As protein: CASSQLAGSWETQYF. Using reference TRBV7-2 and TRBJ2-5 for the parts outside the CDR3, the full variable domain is GAGVSQSPSNKVTEKGKDVELRCDPISGHTALYWYRQSLGQGLEFLIYFQGNSAPDKSGLPSDRFSAERTGGSVSTLTIQRTQQEDSAVYLCASSQLAGSWETQYFGPGTRLLVL.

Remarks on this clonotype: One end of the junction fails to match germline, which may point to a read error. This CDR3 is CASSKGTLGRRNTEAFF. CDR3 in DNA: TGTGCCAGCAGCAAAGGGACTTTGGGGAGGAGGAACACTGAAGCTTTCTTT. V usage is TRBV4-1 and J usage is TRBJ1-1; TRBD1 is a possible D gene (5 bases). The CDR3 is 17 residues long. The V gene's germline CDR1 is MGHRA and CDR2 YSYEKL.

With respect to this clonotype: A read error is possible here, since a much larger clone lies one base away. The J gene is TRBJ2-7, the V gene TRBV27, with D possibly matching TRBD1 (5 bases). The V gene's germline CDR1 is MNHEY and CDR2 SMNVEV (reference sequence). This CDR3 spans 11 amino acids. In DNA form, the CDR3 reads TGTGCCGGCAGTTTCAGGGACGAGCAGTACTTC. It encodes CAGSFRDEQYF.

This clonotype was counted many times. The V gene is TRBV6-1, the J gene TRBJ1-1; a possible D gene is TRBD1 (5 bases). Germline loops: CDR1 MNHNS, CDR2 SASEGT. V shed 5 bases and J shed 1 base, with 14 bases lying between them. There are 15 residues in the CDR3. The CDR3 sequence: CASSYLPGTNTEAFF. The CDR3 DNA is TGTGCCAGCAGTTATTTGCCGGGGACGAACACTGAAGCTTTCTTT.

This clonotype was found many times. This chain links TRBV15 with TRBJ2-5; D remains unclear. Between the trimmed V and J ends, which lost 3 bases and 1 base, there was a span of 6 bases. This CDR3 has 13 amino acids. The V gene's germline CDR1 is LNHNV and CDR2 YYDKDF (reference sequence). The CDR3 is CATSRALQETQYF. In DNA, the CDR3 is TGTGCCACCAGCAGGGCCCTCCAAGAGACCCAGTACTTC.

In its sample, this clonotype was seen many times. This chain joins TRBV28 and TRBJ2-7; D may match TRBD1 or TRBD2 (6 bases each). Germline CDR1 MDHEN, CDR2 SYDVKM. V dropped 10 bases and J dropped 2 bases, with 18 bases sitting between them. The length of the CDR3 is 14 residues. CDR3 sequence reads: CATGGHTGAYEQYF. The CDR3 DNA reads TGTGCCACCGGGGGCCATACGGGGGCCTACGAGCAGTACTTC.

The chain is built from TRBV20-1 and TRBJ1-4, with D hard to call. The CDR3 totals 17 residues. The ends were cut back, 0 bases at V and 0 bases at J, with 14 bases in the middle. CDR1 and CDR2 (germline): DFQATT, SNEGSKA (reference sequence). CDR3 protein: CSARDPRQSATNEKLFF. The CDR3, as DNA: TGCAGTGCTAGAGATCCTAGGCAGTCAGCAACTAATGAAAAACTGTTTTTT.

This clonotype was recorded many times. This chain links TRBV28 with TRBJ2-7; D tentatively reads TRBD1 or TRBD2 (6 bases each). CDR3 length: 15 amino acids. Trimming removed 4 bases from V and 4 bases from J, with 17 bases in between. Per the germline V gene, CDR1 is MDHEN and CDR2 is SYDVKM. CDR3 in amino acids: CASSSLIRGRYEQYF. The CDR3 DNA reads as TGTGCCAGCAGTTCCTTAATCCGGGGGCGTTACGAGCAGTACTTC.

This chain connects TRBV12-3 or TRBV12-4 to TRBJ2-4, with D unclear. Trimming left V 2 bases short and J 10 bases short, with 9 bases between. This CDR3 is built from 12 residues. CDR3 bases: TGTGCCAGCAGTTTAAACCCCTGGATTCAGTACTTC. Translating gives CASSLNPWIQYF.

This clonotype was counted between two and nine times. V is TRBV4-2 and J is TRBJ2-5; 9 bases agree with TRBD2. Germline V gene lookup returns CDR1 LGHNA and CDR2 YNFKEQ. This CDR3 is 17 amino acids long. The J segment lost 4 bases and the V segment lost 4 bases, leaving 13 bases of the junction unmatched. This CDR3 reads CASSPLGSGRTRETQYF. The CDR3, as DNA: TGTGCCAGCAGCCCGCTCGGTAGCGGGAGAACGCGAGAGACCCAGTACTTC.

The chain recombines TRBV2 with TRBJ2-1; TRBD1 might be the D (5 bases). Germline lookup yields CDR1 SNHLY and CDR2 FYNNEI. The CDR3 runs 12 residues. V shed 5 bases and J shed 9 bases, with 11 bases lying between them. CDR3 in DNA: TGTGCCAGCAGTTACCAGGGTGGTGAGCAGTTCTTC. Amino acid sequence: CASSYQGGEQFF.